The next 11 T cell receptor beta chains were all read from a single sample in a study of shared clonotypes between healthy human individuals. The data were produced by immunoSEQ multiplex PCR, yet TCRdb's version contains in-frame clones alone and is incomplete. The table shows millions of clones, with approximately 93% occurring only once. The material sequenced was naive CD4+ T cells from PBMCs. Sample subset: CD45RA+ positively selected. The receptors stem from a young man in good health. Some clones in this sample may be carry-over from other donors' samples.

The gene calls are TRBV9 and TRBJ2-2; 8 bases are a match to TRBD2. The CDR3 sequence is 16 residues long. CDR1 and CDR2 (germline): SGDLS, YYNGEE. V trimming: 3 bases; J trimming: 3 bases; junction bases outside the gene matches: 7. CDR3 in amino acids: CASSARAGAYTGELFF. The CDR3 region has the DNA TGTGCCAGCAGCGCCCGAGCGGGAGCCTACACCGGGGAGCTGTTTTTT.

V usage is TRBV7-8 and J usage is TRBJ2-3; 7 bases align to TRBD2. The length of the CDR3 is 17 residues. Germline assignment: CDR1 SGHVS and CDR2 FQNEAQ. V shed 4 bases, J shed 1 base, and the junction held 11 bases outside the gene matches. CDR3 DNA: TGTGCCAGCAGCTCACCCGGGGCGGGAGCCCGCACAGATACGCAGTATTTT. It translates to CASSSPGAGARTDTQYF.

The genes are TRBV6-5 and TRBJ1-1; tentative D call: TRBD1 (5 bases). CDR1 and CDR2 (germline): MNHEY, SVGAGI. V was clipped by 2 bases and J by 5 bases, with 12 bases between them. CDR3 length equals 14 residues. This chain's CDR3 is CASSYGRARTEAFF. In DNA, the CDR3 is TGTGCCAGCAGTTACGGCAGGGCGCGGACTGAAGCTTTCTTT.

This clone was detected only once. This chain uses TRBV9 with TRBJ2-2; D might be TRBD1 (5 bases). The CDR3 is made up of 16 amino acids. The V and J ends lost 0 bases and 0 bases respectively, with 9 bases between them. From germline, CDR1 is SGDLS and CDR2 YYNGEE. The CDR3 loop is CASSVVGRANTGELFF. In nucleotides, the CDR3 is TGTGCCAGCAGCGTAGTAGGCAGGGCGAACACCGGGGAGCTGTTTTTT.

Here the CDR3 reads CASSTKQGSSYEQYF. For the CDR3, the DNA is TGTGCCAGCAGCACAAAACAGGGGAGCTCCTACGAGCAGTACTTC. V is TRBV9 and J is TRBJ2-7; 7 bases are a match to TRBD1. CDR1 and CDR2 from the germline V gene are SGDLS and YYNGEE. With V trimmed by 4 bases and J by 0 bases, 7 bases remained unmatched. The CDR3 contains 15 residues.

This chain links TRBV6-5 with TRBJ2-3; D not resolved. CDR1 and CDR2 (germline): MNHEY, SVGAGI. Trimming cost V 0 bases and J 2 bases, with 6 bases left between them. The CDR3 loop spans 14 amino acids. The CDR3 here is CASSYSPFTDTQYF. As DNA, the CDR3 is TGTGCCAGCAGTTACTCTCCCTTCACAGATACGCAGTATTTT.

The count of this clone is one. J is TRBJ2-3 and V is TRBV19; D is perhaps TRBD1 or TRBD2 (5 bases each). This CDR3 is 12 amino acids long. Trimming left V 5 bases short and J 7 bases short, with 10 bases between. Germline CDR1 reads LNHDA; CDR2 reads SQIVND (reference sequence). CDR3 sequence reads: CASSARGYTQYF. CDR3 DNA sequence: TGTGCCAGTAGTGCTCGGGGCTATACGCAGTATTTT.

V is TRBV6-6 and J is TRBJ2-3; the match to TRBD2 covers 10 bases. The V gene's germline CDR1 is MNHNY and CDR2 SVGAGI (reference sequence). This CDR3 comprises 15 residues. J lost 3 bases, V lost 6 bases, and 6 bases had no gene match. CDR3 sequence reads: CASRLTLAGTDTQYF. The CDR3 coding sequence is TGTGCCAGCAGGCTCACACTAGCGGGGACAGATACGCAGTATTTT.

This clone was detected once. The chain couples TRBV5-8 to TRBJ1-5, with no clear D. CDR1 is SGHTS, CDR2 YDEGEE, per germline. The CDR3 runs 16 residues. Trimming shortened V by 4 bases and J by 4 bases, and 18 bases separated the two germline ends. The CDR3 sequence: CASSPRYSTFNQPQHF. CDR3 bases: TGTGCCAGCAGCCCACGGTACAGCACTTTTAATCAGCCCCAGCATTTT. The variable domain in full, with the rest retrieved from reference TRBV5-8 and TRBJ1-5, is EAGVTQSPTHLIKTRGQQATLRCSPISGHTSVYWYQQALGLGLQFLLWYDEGEERNRGNFPPRFSGRQFPNYSSELNVNALELEDSALYLCASSPRYSTFNQPQHFGDGTRLSIL.

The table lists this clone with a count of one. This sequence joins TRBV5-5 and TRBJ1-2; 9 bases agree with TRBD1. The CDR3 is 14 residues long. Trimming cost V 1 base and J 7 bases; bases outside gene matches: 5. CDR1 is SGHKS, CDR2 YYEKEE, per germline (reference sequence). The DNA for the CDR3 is TGTGCCAGCAGCTTGAAGGGGACAGGGTCTGGCTACACCTTC. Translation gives CASSLKGTGSGYTF.

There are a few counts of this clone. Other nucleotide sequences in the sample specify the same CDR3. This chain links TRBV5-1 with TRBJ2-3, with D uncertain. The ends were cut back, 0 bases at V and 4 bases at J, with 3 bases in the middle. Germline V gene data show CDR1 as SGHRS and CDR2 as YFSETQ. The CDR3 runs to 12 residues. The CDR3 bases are TGCGCCAGCAGCTTGGAAGCAGATACGCAGTATTTT. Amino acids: CASSLEADTQYF.